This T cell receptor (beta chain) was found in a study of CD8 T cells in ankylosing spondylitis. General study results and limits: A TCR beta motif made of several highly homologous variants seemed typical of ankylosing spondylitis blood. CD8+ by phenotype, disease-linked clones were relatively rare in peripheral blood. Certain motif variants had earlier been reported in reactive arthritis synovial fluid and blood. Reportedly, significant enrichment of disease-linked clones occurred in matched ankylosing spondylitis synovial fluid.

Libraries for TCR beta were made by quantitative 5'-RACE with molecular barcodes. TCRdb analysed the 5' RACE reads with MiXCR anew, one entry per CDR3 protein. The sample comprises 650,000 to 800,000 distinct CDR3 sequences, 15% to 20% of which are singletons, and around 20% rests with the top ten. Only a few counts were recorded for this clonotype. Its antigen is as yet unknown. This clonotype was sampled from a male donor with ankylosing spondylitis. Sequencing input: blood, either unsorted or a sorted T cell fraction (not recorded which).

Here the CDR3 DNA reads TGTGCCAGCAGCTTAGCGATAGGAAACTACGAGCAGTACTTC. As protein: CASSLAIGNYEQYF. The chain carries TRBV7-8 and TRBJ2-7, with unresolved D. This CDR3 spans 14 amino acids. CDR1 and CDR2 (germline): SGHVS, FQNEAQ. Deletions cut 0 bases from V and 3 bases from J, with 9 bases between.